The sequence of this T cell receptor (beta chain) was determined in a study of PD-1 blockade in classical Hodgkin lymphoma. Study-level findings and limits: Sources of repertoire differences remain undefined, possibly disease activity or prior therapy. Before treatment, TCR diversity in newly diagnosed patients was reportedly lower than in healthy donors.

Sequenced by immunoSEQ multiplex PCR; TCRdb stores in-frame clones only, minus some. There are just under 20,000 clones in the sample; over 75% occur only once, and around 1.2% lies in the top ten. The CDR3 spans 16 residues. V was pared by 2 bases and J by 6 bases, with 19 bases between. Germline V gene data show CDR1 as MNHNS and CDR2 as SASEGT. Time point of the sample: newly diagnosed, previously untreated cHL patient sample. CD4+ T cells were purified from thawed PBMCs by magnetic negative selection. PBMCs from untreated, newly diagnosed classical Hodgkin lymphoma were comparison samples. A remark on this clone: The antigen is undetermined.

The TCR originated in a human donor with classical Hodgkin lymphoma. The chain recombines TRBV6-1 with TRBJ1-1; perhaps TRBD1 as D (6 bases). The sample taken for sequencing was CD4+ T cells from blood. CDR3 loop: CASSESGARLLAEAFF. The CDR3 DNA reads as TGTGCCAGCAGTGAATCGGGGGCGAGACTTCTCGCTGAAGCTTTCTTT.